Following are 23 T cell receptor beta chains from one sample sequenced in a study of Ad26.COV2.S vaccination and SARS-CoV-2 variants. Only in-frame clones appear in the TCRdb table, and some are missing; sequencing was by immunoSEQ multiplex PCR. The sample shows roughly 380,000 clones, approximately 87% of them seen only once. Treatment described: about 20 received Ad26.COV2.S at low or high dose, single or two shots; about 5 received placebo; per-sample allocation not given. Sample collection was performed on day 63 after the first vaccine or placebo injection. This material consisted of peripheral blood, taken in a trial of Ad26.COV2.S vaccine versus placebo. All receptors derive from a person between 18 and 59 years old who received the Ad26.COV2.S COVID-19 vaccine or a placebo.

J is TRBJ1-3 and V is TRBV28; D is unclear. The CDR3 consists of 16 residues. Germline V gene data show CDR1 as MDHEN and CDR2 as SYDVKM. V was pared by 5 bases and J by 0 bases, with 14 bases between. The CDR3 DNA is TGTGCCAGCAGTCCCCACGGGAGACGCTCTGGAAACACCATATATTTT. Its protein product is CASSPHGRRSGNTIYF.

The J gene is TRBJ1-3, the V gene TRBV7-2; 7 bases line up with TRBD1. This CDR3 has 17 residues. Trimming at V came to 1 base and at J to 1 base, leaving 7 bases not matched to a gene. Germline CDR1 is SGHTA and CDR2 is FQGNSA. The CDR3 protein is CASSLDLGTESGNTIYF. CDR3 coding DNA: TGTGCCAGCAGCTTAGATCTCGGGACAGAGTCTGGAAACACCATATATTTT.

The chain uses TRBV7-8 and TRBJ2-7, with 7 bases aligning to TRBD2. CDR1 SGHVS and CDR2 FQNEAQ come from the germline V gene. This CDR3 spans 16 amino acids. DNA of the CDR3: TGTGCTTCGGGCCAGCGGGGTCCATATAGCTCCTACGAGCAGTACTTC. Its protein is CASGQRGPYSSYEQYF.

The V and J genes are TRBV7-8 and TRBJ1-4; D may be TRBD1 (6 bases). Germline V gene lookup returns CDR1 SGHVS and CDR2 FQNEAQ. The CDR3 spans 14 residues. Trimming took off 3 bases at V and 4 bases at J, with 9 bases between the two ends. The DNA for the CDR3 is TGTGCCAGCAGCTTCTCGGACAGTAATGAAAAACTGTTTTTT. It encodes CASSFSDSNEKLFF.

This rearrangement joins TRBV5-1 to TRBJ1-1; D may be TRBD1 (6 bases). The CDR3 extends over 14 amino acids. V lost 1 base and J 1 base, leaving 8 bases between the germline ends. The germline V gene encodes CDR1 SGHRS and CDR2 YFSETQ. The CDR3 bases are TGCGCCAGCAGCTTGTCACAGGGGAACACTGAAGCTTTCTTT. Translating gives CASSLSQGNTEAFF.

This sequence joins TRBV5-6 and TRBJ2-7; D perhaps matches TRBD1 (6 bases). Germline lookup yields CDR1 SGHDT and CDR2 YYEEEE. Trimming stripped 4 bases from V and 4 bases from J, with 12 bases between. This CDR3 comprises 13 residues. CDR3 coding DNA: TGTGCCAGCAGCCGGGACAATCCTTACGAGCAGTACTTC. Encoded protein: CASSRDNPYEQYF. Variable domain in full (rest from reference TRBV5-6 and TRBJ2-7): DAGVTQSPTHLIKTRGQQVTLRCSPKSGHDTVSWYQQALGQGPQFIFQYYEEEERQRGNFPDRFSGHQFPNYSSELNVNALLLGDSALYLCASSRDNPYEQYFGPGTRLTVT.

This chain uses TRBV30 with TRBJ2-1; D not certain. Germline-derived CDR1 and CDR2 are GTSNPN and SVGIG (reference sequence). The CDR3 consists of 15 residues. Deletions cut 0 bases from V and 4 bases from J, with 13 bases between. The CDR3 reads CAWSVTHGRYNEQFF. The CDR3 nucleotides are TGTGCCTGGAGTGTAACGCATGGCAGGTACAATGAGCAGTTCTTC.

The V gene is TRBV7-2, the J gene TRBJ2-1; TRBD2 agrees at 10 bases. Germline-derived CDR1 and CDR2 are SGHTA and FQGNSA. The ends lost 4 bases at V and 10 bases at J; junction bases unmatched: 4. The CDR3 runs 13 residues. The CDR3 DNA reads as TGTGCCAGCAGCTCTGGACTAGCGGCAGAGCAGTTCTTC. Amino acid sequence: CASSSGLAAEQFF.

The chain carries TRBV28 and TRBJ2-7; 9 positions agree with TRBD1. Trimming took 7 bases from V and 2 from J; bases not matched to a gene: 9. The CDR3 extends over 15 amino acids. Germline V gives CDR1 MDHEN, CDR2 SYDVKM. CDR3 sequence (DNA): TGTGCCAGCATCGGAGGTGGGGACAGGGCCTACGAGCAGTACTTC. This encodes CASIGGGDRAYEQYF.

The rearrangement uses TRBV7-9 and TRBJ1-1, with TRBD1 identical over 8 bases. With 5 bases clipped from V and 0 bases from J, the junction kept 2 bases outside the gene matches. CDR1 is SEHNR, CDR2 FQNEAQ, per germline (reference sequence). CDR3 length equals 14 residues. CDR3 nucleotides: TGTGCCAGCAGCCGGACAGGGATGAACACTGAAGCTTTCTTT. This encodes CASSRTGMNTEAFF.

The chain has TRBV6-2 or TRBV6-3 and TRBJ2-3, with D unresolved. CDR1 and CDR2 (germline): MNHEY, SVGEGT. V was trimmed by 1 base and J by 2 bases, leaving 7 bases between them. CDR3 length: 14 residues. The chain's CDR3 is CASSYLLLTDTQYF. The CDR3, as DNA: TGTGCCAGCAGTTACTTACTTCTCACAGATACGCAGTATTTT.

CDR3 bases: TGCAGTGCTAGCGGTCAAGAGACCCAGTACTTC. Its protein product is CSASGQETQYF. V gene TRBV20-1 combines with J gene TRBJ2-5, with unresolved D. Germline CDR1 is DFQATT and CDR2 is SNEGSKA (reference sequence). This CDR3 spans 11 amino acids. V was pared by 3 bases and J by 2 bases, with 4 bases between.

This clone was observed a single time. The chain is built from TRBV24-1 and TRBJ2-3, with 8 bases matching TRBD2. Unmatched junction bases numbered 4, after V lost 7 bases and J lost 2 bases. Germline CDR1 and CDR2: KGHDR and SFDVKD. The CDR3 loop spans 14 amino acids. The CDR3 coding sequence is TGTGCCACCAGCGCGGGGGGCACCACAGATACGCAGTATTTT. This gives the protein CATSAGGTTDTQYF.

The chain couples TRBV20-1 to TRBJ1-6; the D is unclear. This CDR3 is built from 12 residues. The germline V gene has CDR1 DFQATT and CDR2 SNEGSKA (reference sequence). Trimming removed 3 bases at V and 10 bases at J, with 10 bases between. DNA for the CDR3: TGCAGTGCTAGTCCGGGTCGGTCACCCCTCCACTTT. Translation gives CSASPGRSPLHF.

The chain carries TRBV4-3 and TRBJ1-3, with D possibly being TRBD1 (5 bases). The germline gives CDR1 LGHNA, CDR2 YSLEER. V lost 0 bases and J 0 bases, leaving 15 bases between the germline ends. The CDR3 is 18 residues long. The CDR3 sequence: CASSQEGPGGTSGNTIYF. The CDR3 nucleotides read TGCGCCAGCAGCCAAGAGGGACCCGGTGGCACCTCTGGAAACACCATATATTTT.

The V and J genes are TRBV13 and TRBJ2-3; possibly TRBD1 for D (5 bases). V was cut by 3 bases and J by 0 bases, with 10 bases left in between. This CDR3 is built from 15 residues. Looked up from germline, CDR1 is PRHDT and CDR2 is FYEKMQ (reference sequence). Here the CDR3 DNA reads TGTGCCAGCAGCTTCAGGGAAACTAGCACAGATACGCAGTATTTT. It encodes CASSFRETSTDTQYF.

This chain joins TRBV5-6 and TRBJ1-2, with TRBD1 matching over 9 bases. The J segment lost 8 bases and the V segment lost 4 bases, leaving 9 bases of the junction unmatched. The length of the CDR3 is 14 residues. Germline CDR1 SGHDT, CDR2 YYEEEE. Written as DNA, the CDR3 is TGTGCCAGCAGCCCTCCGGGACAGGGAAACGGCTACACCTTC. Its protein is CASSPPGQGNGYTF. Together with reference TRBV5-6 and TRBJ1-2, the CDR3 gives the full variable domain: DAGVTQSPTHLIKTRGQQVTLRCSPKSGHDTVSWYQQALGQGPQFIFQYYEEEERQRGNFPDRFSGHQFPNYSSELNVNALLLGDSALYLCASSPPGQGNGYTFGSGTRLTVV.

The chain employs TRBV6-5 and TRBJ1-6; 8 bases are shared with TRBD1. V gave up 0 bases and J gave up 5 bases; unmatched junction bases: 3. The CDR3 has 16 residues. Germline V lookup: CDR1 MNHEY, CDR2 SVGAGI. The CDR3 loop reads CASSYSQGAHNSPLHF. CDR3 bases: TGTGCCAGCAGTTACTCTCAGGGGGCTCATAATTCACCCCTCCACTTT.

The chain has TRBV29-1 and TRBJ2-1, with a tentative D call TRBD2 (6 bases). The V gene's germline CDR1 is SQVTM and CDR2 ANQGSEA. The CDR3 runs to 14 residues. Trimming took off 7 bases at V and 3 bases at J, with 16 bases between the two ends. This CDR3 is CSARRRGGYNEQFF. CDR3 nucleotides: TGCAGCGCCCGGAGGAGGGGAGGCTACAATGAGCAGTTCTTC.

CDR3 protein: CASSSKGGGYTF. CDR3 DNA sequence: TGTGCCAGCAGCTCCAAGGGCGGAGGCTACACCTTC. The rearrangement uses TRBV13 and TRBJ1-2, with D hard to call. This CDR3 contains 12 residues. Per germline, CDR1 PRHDT and CDR2 FYEKMQ (reference sequence). V gave up 4 bases and J gave up 8 bases, with 11 bases separating them.

The sample holds a few counts of this clone. V and J are TRBV7-9 and TRBJ1-4; tentative D call: TRBD1 (5 bases). Trimming left V 5 bases short and J 7 bases short, with 8 bases between. Germline-derived CDR1 and CDR2 are SEHNR and FQNEAQ (reference sequence). This CDR3 is 12 amino acids long. CDR3 nucleotides: TGTGCCAGCAGCGCAGGGATTGAAAAACTGTTTTTT. This encodes CASSAGIEKLFF.

V and J are TRBV2 and TRBJ2-1; 11 bases fit TRBD2. There are 15 residues in the CDR3. The germline V gene encodes CDR1 SNHLY and CDR2 FYNNEI. J lost 6 bases, V lost 1 base, and 2 bases had no gene match. CDR3 nucleotides: TGTGCCAGCAGTGAAGTAGCGGGGGGGCTCAATGAGCAGTTCTTC. It codes for CASSEVAGGLNEQFF.

The chain carries TRBV27 and TRBJ1-2; tentative D call: TRBD1 (6 bases). Trimming cost V 7 bases and J 7 bases, with 16 bases left between them. Germline assignment: CDR1 MNHEY and CDR2 SMNVEV (reference sequence). The CDR3 covers 13 residues. This chain's CDR3 is CASKMGQGFGYTF. CDR3 coding DNA: TGTGCCAGCAAAATGGGGCAGGGGTTTGGCTACACCTTC.